What follows are 26 T cell receptor beta chains derived from one specimen sequenced in a study of CD8 T cells in Susac syndrome. Random hexamers were used to reverse transcribe roughly 0.45 to 1 ug of RNA. TCRdb used MiXCR to reprocess the immunoSEQ multiplex PCR reads, holding one entry per CDR3 protein. The sample includes 75,000 to 100,000 distinct CDR3 sequences, about 95% of them seen just once. Sequencing was performed on CD8+ T cells from PBMCs. These receptors all stem from a human donor with Susac syndrome.

The chain combines TRBV20-1 with TRBJ2-3; D is unclear. CDR1 is DFQATT and CDR2 is SNEGSKA in the germline V gene (reference sequence). V lost 6 bases, J lost 6 bases, and 13 bases lay in between. There are 12 residues in the CDR3. The CDR3 DNA sequence: TGCAGTGCCCAAATGTCAGTCGATACGCAGTATTTT. This sequence encodes CSAQMSVDTQYF.

The chain recombines TRBV29-1 with TRBJ1-1, with TRBD1 identical over 10 bases. The V segment lost 6 bases and the J segment 7 bases; nucleotides outside the gene matches: 11. The CDR3 length is 14 residues. CDR1 and CDR2 from the germline V gene are SQVTM and ANQGSEA. CDR3 DNA sequence: TGCAGCGTCGCCCTGTGGGACAGGGGATTTGAAGCTTTCTTT. This codes for CSVALWDRGFEAFF.

This sequence joins TRBV6-5 and TRBJ2-3, with TRBD2 as a possible D gene (5 bases). This CDR3 is built from 18 residues. V was clipped by 0 bases and J by 5 bases, with 21 bases between them. Looked up from germline, CDR1 is MNHEY and CDR2 is SVGAGI. The CDR3 nucleotides are TGTGCCAGCAGTTACTCCCGCCAGCGGCCCTCGGAGGTAGATACGCAGTATTTT. It codes for CASSYSRQRPSEVDTQYF.

V usage is TRBV29-1 and J usage is TRBJ2-2, with D possibly being TRBD1 (5 bases). The CDR3 loop spans 13 amino acids. V was clipped by 6 bases and J by 3 bases, with 11 bases between them. The germline gives CDR1 SQVTM, CDR2 ANQGSEA. CDR3 amino acids: CSVRQTYTGELFF. The DNA of the CDR3 is TGCAGCGTACGACAGACCTACACCGGGGAGCTGTTTTTT.

The chain joins TRBV15 to TRBJ2-2; 7 bases fit TRBD2. The CDR3 extends over 15 amino acids. Germline lookup yields CDR1 LNHNV and CDR2 YYDKDF (reference sequence). V lost 0 bases and J lost 9; bases outside the gene matches: 7. The CDR3 bases are TGTGCCACCAGCAGAGAAGTTGGGAGGGCCTGGGAGCTGTTTTTT. Its protein is CATSREVGRAWELFF.

This sequence joins TRBV5-1 and TRBJ2-1, with TRBD1 as a possible D gene (5 bases). The V and J ends lost 1 base and 9 bases respectively, with 14 bases between them. Germline V gene data show CDR1 as SGHRS and CDR2 as YFSETQ. There are 14 residues in the CDR3. CDR3: CASSLWGAATEQFF. In nucleotides, the CDR3 is TGCGCCAGCAGCTTGTGGGGCGCGGCGACTGAGCAGTTCTTC. Full variable domain (outside the CDR3, taken from reference TRBV5-1 and TRBJ2-1): KAGVTQTPRYLIKTRGQQVTLSCSPISGHRSVSWYQQTPGQGLQFLFEYFSETQRNKGNFPGRFSGRQFSNSRSEMNVSTLELGDSALYLCASSLWGAATEQFFGPGTRLTVL.

This chain joins TRBV20-1 and TRBJ1-1, with D hard to call. V was clipped by 5 bases and J by 5 bases, with 9 bases between them. Germline assignment: CDR1 DFQATT and CDR2 SNEGSKA (reference sequence). The CDR3 loop spans 11 amino acids. CDR3 sequence reads: CSAYLETEAFF. The CDR3 nucleotides are TGCAGTGCTTATTTGGAGACTGAAGCTTTCTTT.

The chain couples TRBV4-3 to TRBJ2-2; 7 nucleotides line up with TRBD2. Looked up from germline, CDR1 is LGHNA and CDR2 is YSLEER. The CDR3 extends over 17 amino acids. V was pared by 0 bases and J by 7 bases, with 11 bases of the junction left unmatched. The CDR3 sequence: CASSQDGVGGRVGELFF. For the CDR3, the DNA is TGCGCCAGCAGCCAAGATGGCGTCGGAGGGAGGGTCGGGGAGCTGTTTTTT.

The V call is TRBV7-9, the J call TRBJ1-1; tentative D call: TRBD1 (6 bases). Germline CDR1 is SEHNR and CDR2 is FQNEAQ (reference sequence). V shed 6 bases and J shed 4 bases, with 9 bases lying between them. CDR3 length: 12 residues. CDR3 sequence reads: CASRGGATEAFF. The CDR3 DNA is TGTGCCAGCAGAGGGGGGGCCACTGAAGCTTTCTTT. Supplemented by reference TRBV7-9 and TRBJ1-1, the full variable domain reads DTGVSQNPRHKITKRGQNVTFRCDPISEHNRLYWYRQTLGQGPEFLTYFQNEAQLEKSRLLSDRFSAERPKGSFSTLEIQRTEQGDSAMYLCASRGGATEAFFGQGTRLTVV.

This rearrangement joins TRBV20-1 to TRBJ1-2, with D unresolved. Between the trimmed V and J ends, which lost 6 bases and 4 bases, there was a span of 27 bases. CDR3 length: 17 amino acids. Germline V lookup: CDR1 DFQATT, CDR2 SNEGSKA (reference sequence). The chain's CDR3 is CSASSFSVPNGAYGYTF. The CDR3, as DNA: TGCAGTGCCAGCAGCTTCTCTGTCCCCAATGGTGCCTATGGCTACACCTTC.

The chain uses TRBV25-1 and TRBJ2-3; D not resolved. Trimming shortened V by 2 bases and J by 1 base, and 10 bases separated the two germline ends. Germline assignment: CDR1 MGHDK and CDR2 SYGVNS. This CDR3 comprises 15 residues. CDR3 loop: CASSEEELRTDTQYF. The CDR3 coding sequence is TGTGCCAGCAGTGAAGAGGAGCTCCGCACAGATACGCAGTATTTT.

V is TRBV28 and J is TRBJ2-6; D may be TRBD1 (6 bases). V was trimmed by 9 bases and J by 4 bases, leaving 10 bases between them. CDR1 and CDR2 from the germline V gene are MDHEN and SYDVKM. The CDR3 totals 13 residues. The CDR3 nucleotides read TGTGCCAGTACAGGGCCCGGGGCCAACGTCCTGACTTTC. Protein sequence: CASTGPGANVLTF.

The J gene is TRBJ2-7, the V gene TRBV18, with 9 nucleotides matching TRBD1. The trim removed 2 bases at V and 6 bases at J, leaving 5 bases unmatched. The CDR3 length is 14 residues. Per germline, CDR1 KGHSH and CDR2 LQKENI. The CDR3 bases are TGTGCCAGCTCACCATGGGACAGGGATCGCGAGCAGTACTTC. This codes for CASSPWDRDREQYF.

V is TRBV6-2 or TRBV6-3 and J is TRBJ2-7; D perhaps matches TRBD2 (6 bases). The CDR3 sequence is 16 residues long. Looked up from germline, CDR1 is MNHEY and CDR2 is SVGEGT. Trimming shortened V by 1 base and J by 3 bases, and 16 bases separated the two germline ends. CDR3 in amino acids: CASSYFGRLGVYEQYF. Written as DNA, the CDR3 is TGTGCCAGCAGTTACTTTGGGAGACTAGGCGTCTACGAGCAGTACTTC.

The gene calls are TRBV20-1 and TRBJ2-1, with TRBD2 as a possible D gene (5 bases). This CDR3 has 14 residues. Trimming took 3 bases from V and 2 from J, leaving 11 bases between them. Germline V gene data show CDR1 as DFQATT and CDR2 as SNEGSKA (reference sequence). CDR3 in DNA: TGCAGTGCTAGCGTCGACGGGACCTACAATGAGCAGTTCTTC. Protein sequence: CSASVDGTYNEQFF.

The sample holds one count of this clonotype. The chain is built from TRBV27 and TRBJ2-7; D assignment may be TRBD1 or TRBD2 (5 bases each). Germline CDR1 MNHEY, CDR2 SMNVEV (reference sequence). V was shortened by 3 bases and J by 4 bases, with 16 bases between the two germline ends. The CDR3 consists of 15 residues. The DNA for the CDR3 is TGTGCCAGCAGTTTCATACTAGGGGAGTTGTACGAGCAGTACTTC. It encodes CASSFILGELYEQYF.

This chain links TRBV2 with TRBJ2-1, with D tentatively TRBD2 (6 bases). The germline V gene encodes CDR1 SNHLY and CDR2 FYNNEI. V lost 2 bases, J lost 5 bases, and 13 bases lay in between. The CDR3 consists of 15 residues. CDR3 residues: CASSEQEGQNNEQFF. The DNA of the CDR3 is TGTGCCAGCAGTGAACAGGAGGGCCAGAACAATGAGCAGTTCTTC.

This sequence joins TRBV15 and TRBJ2-7; the D gene is possibly TRBD2 (6 bases). Trimming shortened V by 5 bases and J by 3 bases, and 14 bases separated the two germline ends. The CDR3 sequence is 14 residues long. The V gene's germline CDR1 is LNHNV and CDR2 YYDKDF (reference sequence). This CDR3 reads CATSSEGSVYEQYF. The CDR3 DNA sequence: TGTGCCACCAGCTCGGAGGGATCGGTCTACGAGCAGTACTTC.

This rearrangement joins TRBV29-1 to TRBJ1-1; TRBD1 might be the D (5 bases). This CDR3 comprises 11 residues. CDR1 and CDR2 (germline): SQVTM, ANQGSEA. Trimming took 6 bases from V and 6 from J, leaving 11 bases between them. This chain's CDR3 is CSVLLGAEAFF. The CDR3 DNA follows: TGCAGCGTCCTATTGGGGGCTGAAGCTTTCTTT.

The chain carries TRBV6-2 or TRBV6-3 and TRBJ2-1; 7 bases agree with TRBD1. CDR3 length: 15 residues. V shed 0 bases, J shed 4 bases, and the junction held 3 bases outside the gene matches. From germline, CDR1 is MNHEY and CDR2 SVGEGT. CDR3 protein: CASSYSMGQYNEQFF. CDR3 bases: TGTGCCAGCAGTTACTCGATGGGACAGTACAATGAGCAGTTCTTC.

Concerning this clonotype itself: A junction boundary mismatches the germline segment, possibly from a read error. This sequence joins TRBV7-7 and TRBJ2-6, with D unresolved. This CDR3 comprises 14 residues. CDR1 is SSHAT, CDR2 FNYEAQ, per germline (reference sequence). CDR3 amino acids: CASSRISGANVLTF. The CDR3 bases are TGTGCTAGCAGCCGAATTAGTGGGGCCAACGTCCTGACTTTC.

The count of this clonotype is one. The chain couples TRBV4-1 to TRBJ1-1; D not certain. V lost 0 bases and J 4 bases, leaving 12 bases between the germline ends. CDR1 is MGHRA, CDR2 YSYEKL, per germline. The CDR3 covers 15 residues. The CDR3 is CASSQEPPGGTEAFF. The DNA for the CDR3 is TGCGCCAGCAGCCAAGAACCTCCCGGCGGCACTGAAGCTTTCTTT.

This chain links TRBV29-1 with TRBJ2-7, with D uncertain. V shed 0 bases and J shed 6 bases, with 12 bases lying between them. The germline gives CDR1 SQVTM, CDR2 ANQGSEA. This CDR3 has 13 residues. Here the CDR3 reads CSVEDLHLGEQYF. The CDR3 bases are TGCAGCGTTGAAGATCTTCACCTCGGCGAGCAGTACTTC.

The rearrangement links TRBV7-9 to TRBJ1-1; 9 bases fit TRBD1. Germline CDR1 reads SEHNR; CDR2 reads FQNEAQ (reference sequence). This CDR3 comprises 13 residues. V shed 4 bases, J shed 10 bases, and the junction held 7 bases outside the gene matches. The CDR3 DNA is TGTGCCAGCAGCTCGCCGTTGACAGGGGGAGCTTTCTTT. This gives the protein CASSSPLTGGAFF. Using reference TRBV7-9 and TRBJ1-1 for the parts outside the CDR3, the full variable domain is DTGVSQNPRHKITKRGQNVTFRCDPISEHNRLYWYRQTLGQGPEFLTYFQNEAQLEKSRLLSDRFSAERPKGSFSTLEIQRTEQGDSAMYLCASSSPLTGGAFFGQGTRLTVV.

This chain links TRBV14 with TRBJ2-7; no firm D call. The CDR3 length is 12 residues. The V and J ends lost 1 base and 6 bases respectively, with 7 bases between them. Per germline, CDR1 SGHDN and CDR2 FVKESK. The CDR3 here is CASSQGLVEQYF. CDR3 bases: TGTGCCAGCAGCCAAGGTCTAGTCGAGCAGTACTTC. Using reference TRBV14 and TRBJ2-7 for the parts outside the CDR3, the full variable domain is EAGVTQFPSHSVIEKGQTVTLRCDPISGHDNLYWYRRVMGKEIKFLLHFVKESKQDESGMPNNRFLAERTGGTYSTLKVQPAELEDSGVYFCASSQGLVEQYFGPGTRLTVT.

The chain employs TRBV4-3 and TRBJ2-1; 8 bases agree with TRBD2. This CDR3 region has 17 residues. V trimming: 0 bases; J trimming: 2 bases; junction bases outside the gene matches: 6. Germline CDR1 is LGHNA and CDR2 is YSLEER. As DNA, the CDR3 is TGCGCCAGCAGCCAAGATCGGGCTAGCGGGCCCTACAATGAGCAGTTCTTC. It encodes CASSQDRASGPYNEQFF.